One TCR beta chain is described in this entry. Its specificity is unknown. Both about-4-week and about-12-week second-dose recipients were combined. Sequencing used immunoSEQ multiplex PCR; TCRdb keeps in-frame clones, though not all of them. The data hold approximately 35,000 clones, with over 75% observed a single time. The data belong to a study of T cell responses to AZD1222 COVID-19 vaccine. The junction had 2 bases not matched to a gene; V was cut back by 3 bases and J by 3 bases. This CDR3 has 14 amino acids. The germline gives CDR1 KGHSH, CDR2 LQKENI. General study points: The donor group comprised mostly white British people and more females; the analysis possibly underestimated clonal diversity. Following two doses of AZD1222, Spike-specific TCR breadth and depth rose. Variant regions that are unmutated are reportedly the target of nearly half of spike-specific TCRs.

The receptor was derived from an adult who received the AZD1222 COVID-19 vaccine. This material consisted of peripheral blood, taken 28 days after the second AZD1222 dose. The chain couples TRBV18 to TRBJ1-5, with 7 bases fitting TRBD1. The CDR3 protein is CASSPGTVNQPQHF. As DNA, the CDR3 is TGTGCCAGCTCACCCGGGACAGTCAATCAGCCCCAGCATTTT.